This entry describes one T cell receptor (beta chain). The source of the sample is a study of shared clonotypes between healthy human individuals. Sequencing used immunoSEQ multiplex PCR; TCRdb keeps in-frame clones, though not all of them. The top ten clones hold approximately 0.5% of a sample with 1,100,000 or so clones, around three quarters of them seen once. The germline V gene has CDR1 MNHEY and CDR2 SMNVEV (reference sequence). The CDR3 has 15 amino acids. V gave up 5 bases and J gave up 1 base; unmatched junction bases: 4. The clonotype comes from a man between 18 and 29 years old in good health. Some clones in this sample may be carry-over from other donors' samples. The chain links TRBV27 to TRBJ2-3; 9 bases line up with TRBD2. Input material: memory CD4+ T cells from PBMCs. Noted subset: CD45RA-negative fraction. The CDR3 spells CASSPLAGRTDTQYF. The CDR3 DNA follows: TGTGCCAGCAGTCCTCTAGCGGGGCGCACAGATACGCAGTATTTT.